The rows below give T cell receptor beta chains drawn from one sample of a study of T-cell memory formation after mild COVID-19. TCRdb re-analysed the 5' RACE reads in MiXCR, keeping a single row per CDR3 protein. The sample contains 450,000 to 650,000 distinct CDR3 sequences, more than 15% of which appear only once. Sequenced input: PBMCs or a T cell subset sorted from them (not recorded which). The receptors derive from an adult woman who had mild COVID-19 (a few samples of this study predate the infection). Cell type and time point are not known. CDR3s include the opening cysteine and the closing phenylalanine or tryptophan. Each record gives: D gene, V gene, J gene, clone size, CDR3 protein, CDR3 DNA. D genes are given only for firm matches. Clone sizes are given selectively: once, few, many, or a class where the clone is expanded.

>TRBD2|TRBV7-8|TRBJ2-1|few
CASSLAGKGLVGNEQFF
TGTGCCAGCAGCTTAGCGGGTAAGGGACTAGTCGGGAATGAGCAGTTCTTC
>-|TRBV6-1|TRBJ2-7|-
CASSEDRLGEQYF
TGTGCCAGCAGTGAAGATCGGTTGGGCGAGCAGTACTTC
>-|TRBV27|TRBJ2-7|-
CASSSYEGSYEQYF
TGTGCCAGCAGCTCCTACGAGGGATCCTACGAGCAGTACTTC
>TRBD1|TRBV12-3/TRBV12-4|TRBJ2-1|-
CASSLAGGGQGADEQFF
TGTGCCAGCAGTTTAGCGGGGGGTGGACAGGGGGCCGATGAGCAGTTCTTC
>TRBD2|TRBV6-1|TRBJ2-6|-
CAIDRGGAGANVLTF
TGTGCCATCGACCGCGGGGGAGCTGGGGCCAACGTCCTGACTTTC
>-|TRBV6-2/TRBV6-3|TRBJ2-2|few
CASSYFGELFF
TGTGCCAGCAGTTACTTTGGGGAGCTGTTTTTT
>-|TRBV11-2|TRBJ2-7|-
CASSLLVGVWGTTYEQYF
TGTGCCAGCAGCCTATTAGTAGGGGTTTGGGGGACCACCTACGAGCAGTACTTC
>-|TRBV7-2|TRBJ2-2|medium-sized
CASSARLGGDGELFF
TGTGCCAGCAGCGCCCGACTAGGAGGGGACGGGGAGCTGTTTTTT
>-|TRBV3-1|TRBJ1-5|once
CASSQGVPNQPQHF
TGTGCCAGCAGCCAGGGGGTGCCGAATCAGCCCCAGCATTTT
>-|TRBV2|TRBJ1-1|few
CASSPDRFTEAFF
TGTGCCAGCAGTCCTGACAGGTTCACTGAAGCTTTCTTT
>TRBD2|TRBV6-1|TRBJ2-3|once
CASKGGTRVRTDTQYF
TGTGCCAGCAAGGGGGGGACTAGAGTTCGGACAGATACGCAGTATTTT
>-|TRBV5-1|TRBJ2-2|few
CASSLLSGALTGELFF
TGCGCCAGCAGCTTGTTATCTGGGGCGCTCACCGGGGAGCTGTTTTTT
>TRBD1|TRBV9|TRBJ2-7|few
CASSTRQGAYEQYF
TGTGCCAGCAGCACCCGACAGGGAGCCTACGAGCAGTACTTC
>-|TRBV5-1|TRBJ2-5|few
CASRKGSQETQYF
TGCGCCAGCAGGAAAGGGTCGCAAGAGACCCAGTACTTC
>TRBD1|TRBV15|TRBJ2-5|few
CATSRMGQGVKETQYF
TGTGCCACCAGCAGGATGGGACAGGGGGTAAAGGAGACCCAGTACTTC
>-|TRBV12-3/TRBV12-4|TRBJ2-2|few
CASSRRGVGELFF
TGTGCCAGCAGCCGCAGGGGTGTCGGGGAGCTGTTTTTT
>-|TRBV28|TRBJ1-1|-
CASTRSRWGQTYTEAFF
TGTGCCAGCACTCGCTCCCGGTGGGGACAAACTTACACTGAAGCTTTCTTT
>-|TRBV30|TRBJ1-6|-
CAWSVQGSPLHF
TGTGCCTGGAGTGTACAAGGTTCACCCCTCCACTTT
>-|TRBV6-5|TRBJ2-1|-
CASALYNEQFF
TGTGCCAGCGCATTGTACAATGAGCAGTTCTTC
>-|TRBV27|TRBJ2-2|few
CASSANRVAGELFF
TGTGCCAGCAGTGCGAACAGGGTCGCCGGGGAGCTGTTTTTT
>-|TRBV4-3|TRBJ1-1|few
CASSRSTVLNTEAFF
TGCGCCAGCAGCCGTTCGACTGTTCTGAACACTGAAGCTTTCTTT
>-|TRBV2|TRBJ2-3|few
CASSAATDTQYF
TGTGCCAGCAGTGCCGCCACAGATACGCAGTATTTT
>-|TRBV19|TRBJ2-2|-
CASRIQPETGELFF
TGTGCCAGTAGAATACAGCCAGAAACCGGGGAGCTGTTTTTT
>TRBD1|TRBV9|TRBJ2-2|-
CASSVGPSGGGELFF
TGTGCCAGCAGCGTCGGTCCCTCAGGGGGCGGGGAGCTGTTTTTT
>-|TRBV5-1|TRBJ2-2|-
CASSLEGLNTGELFF
TGTGCCAGCAGCTTGGAAGGGTTGAACACCGGGGAGCTGTTTTTT
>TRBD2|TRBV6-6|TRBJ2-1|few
CASDPGLAGNNEQFF
TGTGCCAGTGACCCGGGACTAGCGGGAAACAATGAGCAGTTCTTC
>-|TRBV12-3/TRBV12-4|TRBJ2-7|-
CASSLQAGFDEQYF
TGTGCCAGCAGTTTACAGGCAGGGTTCGACGAGCAGTACTTC
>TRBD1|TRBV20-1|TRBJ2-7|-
CSARDGGQGSVEQYF
TGCAGTGCTAGAGATGGCGGACAGGGATCCGTCGAGCAGTACTTC
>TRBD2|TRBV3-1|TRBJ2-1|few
CASSQLAGPSYNEQFF
TGTGCCAGCAGCCAACTAGCGGGGCCATCCTACAATGAGCAGTTCTTC
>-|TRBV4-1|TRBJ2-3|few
CASLPIGGRADSQYF
TGCGCCAGCCTACCTATAGGGGGGCGGGCAGATTCGCAGTATTTT